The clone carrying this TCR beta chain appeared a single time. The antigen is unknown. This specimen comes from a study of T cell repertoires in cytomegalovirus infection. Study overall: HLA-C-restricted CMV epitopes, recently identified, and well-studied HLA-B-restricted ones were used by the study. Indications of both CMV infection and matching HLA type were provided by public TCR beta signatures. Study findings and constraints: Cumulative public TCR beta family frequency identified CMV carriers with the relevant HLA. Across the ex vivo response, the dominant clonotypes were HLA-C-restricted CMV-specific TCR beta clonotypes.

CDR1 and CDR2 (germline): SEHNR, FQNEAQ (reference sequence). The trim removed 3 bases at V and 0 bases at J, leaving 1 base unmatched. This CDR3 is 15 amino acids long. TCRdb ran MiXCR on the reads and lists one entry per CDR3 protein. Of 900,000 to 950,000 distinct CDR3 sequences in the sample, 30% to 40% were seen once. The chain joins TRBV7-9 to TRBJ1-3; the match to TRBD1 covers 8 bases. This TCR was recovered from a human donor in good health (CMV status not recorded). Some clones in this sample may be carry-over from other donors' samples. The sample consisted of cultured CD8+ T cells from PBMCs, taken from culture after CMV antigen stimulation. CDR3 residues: CASSFQGASGNTIYF. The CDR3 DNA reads TGTGCCAGCAGCTTTCAGGGGGCCTCTGGAAACACCATATATTTT.